These 5 T cell receptor beta chains were sequenced from one sample in a study of CD8 T cells in Susac syndrome. It was with random hexamers that about 0.45 to 1 ug RNA was reverse transcribed. TCRdb itself ran the immunoSEQ multiplex PCR reads through MiXCR, one entry per CDR3 protein. The table shows around 190,000 distinct CDR3 sequences, with over 85% occurring only once. The sample was CD4+ T cells from PBMCs. The receptors originated from a human donor in good health.

This chain links TRBV20-1 with TRBJ2-7, with a weak D call TRBD2 (5 bases). V lost 6 bases to trimming and J lost 4 bases, with 16 bases between them. Looked up from germline, CDR1 is DFQATT and CDR2 is SNEGSKA (reference sequence). The CDR3 has 13 amino acids. The CDR3, as DNA: TGCAGTGCGCTCCCCACGGGGTTTTACGAGCAGTACTTC. As protein: CSALPTGFYEQYF.

This chain links TRBV18 with TRBJ1-5; 9 positions match TRBD1. The CDR3 runs 17 residues. V shed 3 bases and J 0 bases; nucleotides not matched to a gene: 6. Germline-derived CDR1 and CDR2 are KGHSH and LQKENI. The CDR3 sequence is CASSPKGQGHSNQPQHF. The CDR3 DNA sequence: TGTGCCAGCTCACCCAAGGGACAGGGCCATAGCAATCAGCCCCAGCATTTT.

The sample holds one count of this clonotype. The rearrangement uses TRBV20-1 and TRBJ1-2; tentative D call: TRBD1 (6 bases). Per germline, CDR1 DFQATT and CDR2 SNEGSKA (reference sequence). This CDR3 is 13 amino acids long. V was shortened by 3 bases and J by 3 bases, with 11 bases between the two germline ends. The CDR3 region is CSARGDKYYGYTF. For the CDR3, the DNA is TGCAGTGCTAGGGGGGACAAGTACTATGGCTACACCTTC.

The chain is built from TRBV12-3 or TRBV12-4 and TRBJ2-7; D is unresolved. The germline V and J ends were trimmed by 10 bases and 9 bases, with 22 bases remaining between them. The CDR3 contains 13 residues. CDR3 nucleotides: TGTGCCACCTCCCTGTCCCTGGTGGGTGTGCAGTACTTC. Translation gives CATSLSLVGVQYF.

The chain carries TRBV4-3 and TRBJ1-1; D perhaps matches TRBD1 (6 bases). CDR1 and CDR2 (germline): LGHNA, YSLEER. The CDR3 extends over 15 amino acids. V was clipped by 2 bases and J by 4 bases, with 14 bases between them. CDR3 nucleotide sequence: TGCGCCAGCAGCCAACATGCCGTCAGGGGCACTGAAGCTTTCTTT. It translates to CASSQHAVRGTEAFF.